These 17 T cell receptor beta chains came from one sample sequenced in a study of blood T cell repertoires in COVID-19 (dated by TCRdb to 2018 to 2020). Libraries were made using the immunoSEQ multiplex PCR assay. What TCRdb holds here is the immuneACCESS table cut down to in-frame rearrangements. Part of the clones is not present; checked against another copy, under half of the missing clones reflect an unresolved V gene, and the others are unexplained. The sample table lists some 110,000 clones, approximately 89% of them with a count of one. Of the sample, 3.5% to 5.5% is held by the ten largest clones. Sequenced material: peripheral blood. All receptors come from a man in his forties or fifties with acute or convalescent COVID-19.

The rearrangement joins TRBV7-9 to TRBJ2-1, with 9 bases lining up with TRBD2. The CDR3 spans 14 residues. V lost 6 bases, J lost 5 bases, and 5 bases stayed unmatched. Germline values: CDR1 SEHNR, CDR2 FQNEAQ (reference sequence). CDR3 nucleotides: TGTGCCAGCAGTATGACTAGCGGCGACAATGAGCAGTTCTTC. Protein product: CASSMTSGDNEQFF.

The chain uses TRBV12-3 or TRBV12-4 and TRBJ1-5; D unresolved. Trimming left V 2 bases short and J 9 bases short, with 8 bases between. The CDR3 has 12 amino acids. The CDR3 DNA follows: TGTGCCAGCAGTTTATCAGGTGGGCCCCAGCATTTT. It codes for CASSLSGGPQHF.

The rearrangement joins TRBV6-5 to TRBJ1-5; maybe TRBD1 (6 bases). In germline, CDR1 is MNHEY, CDR2 SVGAGI. V lost 6 bases, J lost 6 bases, and 15 bases lay in between. The CDR3 loop spans 14 amino acids. In DNA form, the CDR3 reads TGTGCCAGCAGAAGGACAGCGGATGGTCAGCCCCAGCATTTT. It translates to CASRRTADGQPQHF.

This chain links TRBV27 with TRBJ1-2; weak D call: TRBD1 (5 bases). The CDR3 totals 16 residues. Trimming stripped 6 bases from V and 1 base from J, with 18 bases between. Germline V gene lookup returns CDR1 MNHEY and CDR2 SMNVEV (reference sequence). The CDR3, as DNA: TGTGCCAGCAGACGACCTTCGGGGGAAGGTAACTATGGCTACACCTTC. It codes for CASRRPSGEGNYGYTF.

The chain has TRBV4-3 and TRBJ1-2; 9 bases fit TRBD1. CDR3 length equals 15 residues. Unmatched junction bases numbered 4, after V lost 0 bases and J lost 5 bases. Germline V CDR1 and CDR2: LGHNA, YSLEER. In DNA, the CDR3 is TGCGCCAGCAGCCAAGAACAGGGGGCGGGGTATGGCTACACCTTC. This translates into CASSQEQGAGYGYTF.

The V gene is TRBV19, the J gene TRBJ1-4; D unclear. The germline V gene encodes CDR1 LNHDA and CDR2 SQIVND (reference sequence). Trimming took off 4 bases at V and 11 bases at J, with 11 bases between the two ends. The CDR3 consists of 12 residues. CDR3 amino acids: CASSTGLSKLFF. The CDR3 DNA is TGTGCCAGTAGTACAGGCCTCTCCAAACTGTTTTTT.

This clone was seen ten or more times. The chain is built from TRBV11-3 and TRBJ2-1; TRBD1 is a possible D gene (6 bases). This CDR3 comprises 15 residues. The germline CDR1 and CDR2 sequences are SGHNT and YENEEA. Between the trimmed V and J ends, which lost 1 base and 2 bases, there was a span of 9 bases. CDR3 sequence (DNA): TGTGCCAGCAGCTTAGCTACAGGGACCTACAATGAGCAGTTCTTC. It translates to CASSLATGTYNEQFF.

The chain carries TRBV7-9 and TRBJ2-7; 7 nucleotides align to TRBD2. Germline assignment: CDR1 SEHNR and CDR2 FQNEAQ (reference sequence). The CDR3 spans 15 residues. J gave up 2 bases and V 5 bases, and 9 bases lay outside the gene matches. CDR3 region: CASSHSGTKPYEQYF. The CDR3 region has the DNA TGTGCCAGCAGCCATTCCGGGACTAAGCCCTACGAGCAGTACTTC.

As to this clone: Different DNA sequences within this sample yield the same CDR3. The chain employs TRBV6-1 and TRBJ2-1; weak D call: TRBD1 (5 bases). The V gene lost 2 bases and the J gene lost 8 bases, with 10 bases spanning the gap. Per the germline V gene, CDR1 is MNHNS and CDR2 is SASEGT. CDR3 length equals 13 residues. CDR3 region: CASSEIRVDEQFF. The CDR3 region has the DNA TGTGCCAGCAGTGAAATCAGGGTTGATGAGCAGTTCTTC.

The table lists this clone with a count of one. V gene TRBV27 combines with J gene TRBJ2-7, with 7 positions matching TRBD2. V trimming: 3 bases; J trimming: 0 bases; junction bases outside the gene matches: 2. The CDR3 is 14 residues long. Germline values: CDR1 MNHEY, CDR2 SMNVEV (reference sequence). The CDR3 DNA reads TGTGCCAGCAGTTTGGGAGGGCTCTCCTACGAGCAGTACTTC. It yields the protein CASSLGGLSYEQYF.

About this clone itself: Other DNA variants within this sample encode the same CDR3. The chain links TRBV30 to TRBJ1-1; the D is unclear. Trimming took 3 bases from V and 8 from J, leaving 13 bases between them. The germline V gene encodes CDR1 GTSNPN and CDR2 SVGIG (reference sequence). The CDR3 consists of 12 residues. CDR3 DNA: TGTGCCTGGAGGGGTCAGGCCGCGGAAGCTTTCTTT. It yields the protein CAWRGQAAEAFF.

V usage is TRBV9 and J usage is TRBJ1-6, with TRBD1 as a possible D gene (5 bases). The V end was cut by 7 bases, the J end by 6 bases, with 8 bases between. The CDR3 is 12 residues long. Germline CDR1 reads SGDLS; CDR2 reads YYNGEE. The CDR3 sequence is CASSQGNSPLHF. The CDR3 DNA reads TGTGCCAGCTCCCAGGGTAATTCACCCCTCCACTTT. Looking up the rest from reference TRBV9 and TRBJ1-6 gives the full variable domain: DSGVTQTPKHLITATGQRVTLRCSPRSGDLSVYWYQQSLDQGLQFLIQYYNGEERAKGNILERFSAQQFPDLHSELNLSSLELGDSALYFCASSQGNSPLHFGNGTRLTVT.

This clone has a handful of counts. The chain uses TRBV6-4 and TRBJ2-7, with 10 bases matching TRBD2. In germline, CDR1 is MRHNA, CDR2 SNTAGT. Losses at the gene ends were 11 bases for V and 6 bases for J; bases not matched to a gene: 10. This CDR3 spans 13 amino acids. Here the CDR3 DNA reads TGTGCCGGTGGACTAGCGGCGGGTGGCGAGCAGTACTTC. It translates to CAGGLAAGGEQYF.

With regard to this clone: The sample holds other DNA sequences that translate to the same CDR3. The chain carries TRBV18 and TRBJ1-2; 7 nucleotides match TRBD1. CDR3 length equals 13 residues. J lost 2 bases, V lost 3 bases, and 0 bases had no gene match. CDR1 is KGHSH, CDR2 LQKENI, per germline. This chain's CDR3 is CASSPGQNYGYTF. DNA for the CDR3: TGTGCCAGCTCACCGGGACAGAACTATGGCTACACCTTC.

The rearrangement uses TRBV3-1 (or the pseudogene TRBV3-2) and TRBJ1-1; perhaps TRBD1 as D (5 bases). Per germline, CDR1 LGHDT and CDR2 YNNKEL (reference sequence). Trimming took 3 bases from V and 5 from J, leaving 10 bases between them. This CDR3 region has 13 residues. The CDR3 DNA follows: TGTGCCAGCAGCCACAAAGGGGTGACTGAAGCTTTCTTT. Translation: CASSHKGVTEAFF.

The genes are TRBV30 and TRBJ1-3; D remains unclear. This CDR3 region has 13 residues. Germline V gene data show CDR1 as GTSNPN and CDR2 as SVGIG (reference sequence). The V end lost 3 bases, the J end lost 2 bases, and 8 bases lay between the germline ends. The CDR3 region is CAWRETAGNTIYF. As DNA, the CDR3 is TGTGCCTGGAGGGAGACGGCTGGAAACACCATATATTTT.

The J gene is TRBJ2-2, the V gene TRBV6-5; D is possibly TRBD1 (6 bases). This CDR3 is 14 amino acids long. The ends were cut back, 6 bases at V and 4 bases at J, with 12 bases in the middle. Germline assignment: CDR1 MNHEY and CDR2 SVGAGI. The CDR3 reads CASRSQGRTGELFF. The CDR3 DNA sequence: TGTGCCAGCAGGTCACAGGGTCGCACCGGGGAGCTGTTTTTT.